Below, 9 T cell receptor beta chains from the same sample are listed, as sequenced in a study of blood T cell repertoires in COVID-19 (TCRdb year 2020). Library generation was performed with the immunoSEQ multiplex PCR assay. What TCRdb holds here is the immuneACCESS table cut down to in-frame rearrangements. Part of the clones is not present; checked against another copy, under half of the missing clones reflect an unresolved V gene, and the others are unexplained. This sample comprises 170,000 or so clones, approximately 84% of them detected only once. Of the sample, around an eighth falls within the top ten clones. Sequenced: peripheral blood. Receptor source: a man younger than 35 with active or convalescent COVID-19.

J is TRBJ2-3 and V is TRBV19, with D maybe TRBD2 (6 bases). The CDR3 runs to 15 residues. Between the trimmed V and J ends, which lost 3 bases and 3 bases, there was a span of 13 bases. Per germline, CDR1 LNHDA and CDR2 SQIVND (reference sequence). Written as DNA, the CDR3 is TGTGCCAGTAGTATTATGCGGGACGGGACAGATACGCAGTATTTT. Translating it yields CASSIMRDGTDTQYF.

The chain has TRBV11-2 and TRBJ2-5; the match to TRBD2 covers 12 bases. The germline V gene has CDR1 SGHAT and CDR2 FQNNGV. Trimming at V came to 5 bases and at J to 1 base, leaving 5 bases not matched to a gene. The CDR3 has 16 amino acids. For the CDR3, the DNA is TGTGCCAGCAGCCCAGGACTAGCGGGACCCCAAGAGACCCAGTACTTC. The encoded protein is CASSPGLAGPQETQYF. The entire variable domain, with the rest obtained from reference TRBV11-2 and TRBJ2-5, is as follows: EAGVAQSPRYKIIEKRQSVAFWCNPISGHATLYWYQQILGQGPKLLIQFQNNGVVDDSQLPKDRFSAERLKGVDSTLKIQPAKLEDSAVYLCASSPGLAGPQETQYFGPGTRLLVL.

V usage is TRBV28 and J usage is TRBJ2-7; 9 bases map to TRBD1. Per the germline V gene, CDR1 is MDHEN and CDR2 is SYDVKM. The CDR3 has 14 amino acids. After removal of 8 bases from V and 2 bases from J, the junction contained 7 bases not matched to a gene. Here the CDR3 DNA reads TGTGCCAGCTTTCCGGGACAGGGAACCTACGAGCAGTACTTC. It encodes CASFPGQGTYEQYF.

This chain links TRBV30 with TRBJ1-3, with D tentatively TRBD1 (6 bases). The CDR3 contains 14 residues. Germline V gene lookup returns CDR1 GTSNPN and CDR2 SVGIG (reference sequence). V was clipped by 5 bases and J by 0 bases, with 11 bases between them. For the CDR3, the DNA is TGTGCCTGGGACCCGGGACACTCTGGAAACACCATATATTTT. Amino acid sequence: CAWDPGHSGNTIYF.

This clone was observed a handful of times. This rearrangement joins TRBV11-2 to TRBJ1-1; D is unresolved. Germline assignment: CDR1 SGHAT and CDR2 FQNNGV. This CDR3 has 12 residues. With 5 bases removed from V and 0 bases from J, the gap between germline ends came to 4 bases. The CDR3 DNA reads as TGTGCCAGCAGCCCCATGAACACTGAAGCTTTCTTT. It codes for CASSPMNTEAFF. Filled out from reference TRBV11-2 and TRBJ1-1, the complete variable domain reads EAGVAQSPRYKIIEKRQSVAFWCNPISGHATLYWYQQILGQGPKLLIQFQNNGVVDDSQLPKDRFSAERLKGVDSTLKIQPAKLEDSAVYLCASSPMNTEAFFGQGTRLTVV.

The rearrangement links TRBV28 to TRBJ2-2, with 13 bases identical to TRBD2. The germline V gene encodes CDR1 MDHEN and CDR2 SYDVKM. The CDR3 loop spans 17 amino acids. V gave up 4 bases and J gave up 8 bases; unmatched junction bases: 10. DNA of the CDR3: TGTGCCAGCAGTTATCCAATCGGGACTAGCGGGAATGGGGAGCTGTTTTTT. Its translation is CASSYPIGTSGNGELFF.

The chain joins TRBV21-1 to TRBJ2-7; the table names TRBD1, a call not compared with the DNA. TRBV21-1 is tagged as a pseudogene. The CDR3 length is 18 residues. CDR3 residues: CASSKRDRGATISYEQYF. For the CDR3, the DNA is TGTGCCAGCAGCAAAAGGGACAGGGGTGCGACCATCTCCTACGAGCAGTACTTC.

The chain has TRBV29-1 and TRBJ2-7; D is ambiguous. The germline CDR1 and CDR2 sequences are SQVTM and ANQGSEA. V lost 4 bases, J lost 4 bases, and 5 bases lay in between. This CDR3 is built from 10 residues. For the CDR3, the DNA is TGCAGCGTTGGTAGTTACGAGCAGTACTTC. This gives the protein CSVGSYEQYF.

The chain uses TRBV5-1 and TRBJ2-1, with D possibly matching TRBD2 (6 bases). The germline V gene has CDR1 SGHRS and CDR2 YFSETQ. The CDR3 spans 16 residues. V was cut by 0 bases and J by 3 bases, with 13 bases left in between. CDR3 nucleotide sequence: TGCGCCAGCAGCTTGGATCCGGGAGTCAGCTACAATGAGCAGTTCTTC. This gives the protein CASSLDPGVSYNEQFF.